These 10 T cell receptor beta chains came from one sample sequenced in a study of T cells in Graves' hyperthyroidism and ophthalmopathy. Amplified TCR beta CDR3 regions came from RNA transcripts. First-round RT-PCR targeting the TCR CDR3 was performed with the HTBI primer set. Via MiXCR, TCRdb re-called the multiplex PCR reads, giving one row per CDR3 protein. The table has fewer than 750,000 distinct CDR3 sequences, about 14% seen once; the top ten hold approximately 12%. The material sequenced was blood. Receptor source: a woman in her forties or fifties with Graves' ophthalmopathy.

This clonotype was seen once. This chain uses TRBV14 with TRBJ2-7; D is possibly TRBD1 (6 bases). CDR1 and CDR2 from the germline V gene are SGHDN and FVKESK. This CDR3 region has 14 residues. Trimming left V 4 bases short and J 7 bases short, with 17 bases between. CDR3 residues: CASSLGDKLREQYF. CDR3 coding DNA: TGTGCCAGCAGCCTGGGGGACAAATTACGGGAGCAGTACTTC.

The gene calls are TRBV3-1 and TRBJ2-7; no reliable D call. V was pared by 0 bases and J by 6 bases, with 3 bases between. In germline, CDR1 is LGHDT, CDR2 YNNKEL (reference sequence). This CDR3 spans 11 amino acids. CDR3 DNA sequence: TGTGCCAGCAGCCAAGATTTCGAGCAGTACTTC. Amino acids: CASSQDFEQYF.

V gene TRBV29-1 combines with J gene TRBJ2-1, with TRBD2 matching over 9 bases. Germline CDR1 and CDR2: SQVTM and ANQGSEA. The junction had 10 bases not matched to a gene; V was cut back by 4 bases and J by 12 bases. The CDR3 contains 13 residues. CDR3 residues: CSVVASGELGQFF. As DNA, the CDR3 is TGCAGCGTTGTGGCTAGCGGGGAGTTAGGGCAGTTCTTC.

This clonotype was observed at least ten times. This chain uses TRBV6-2 or TRBV6-3 with TRBJ1-1; no reliable D call. The V gene lost 3 bases and the J gene lost 1 base, with 9 bases spanning the gap. This CDR3 has 14 amino acids. The germline gives CDR1 MNHEY, CDR2 SVGEGT. CDR3 DNA sequence: TGTGCCAGCAGTTATACCCACGAGAACACTGAAGCTTTCTTT. This translates into CASSYTHENTEAFF.

A word on this clonotype: A much larger clone differs from this one at a single base, so this may be a read error. The rearrangement uses TRBV20-1 and TRBJ1-2; no clear D gene. This CDR3 spans 12 amino acids. V was cut by 7 bases and J by 12 bases, with 21 bases left in between. CDR1 is DFQATT, CDR2 SNEGSKA, per germline (reference sequence). The CDR3 region is CSGGLLTRGHTF. CDR3 bases: TGCAGTGGCGGACTATTAACTCGCGGCCACACCTTC.

The table lists this clonotype with many counts. The V gene is TRBV10-3, the J gene TRBJ1-1; 11 positions agree with TRBD1. Germline CDR1 reads ENHRY; CDR2 reads SYGVKD. This CDR3 region has 16 residues. V shed 2 bases, J shed 1 base, and the junction held 3 bases outside the gene matches. The CDR3 sequence is CAISERTGGRNTEAFF. CDR3 in DNA: TGTGCCATCAGTGAGAGGACAGGGGGCCGGAACACTGAAGCTTTCTTT.

This clonotype was observed many times. This sequence joins TRBV27 and TRBJ2-1; a possible D gene is TRBD1 (6 bases). V was cut by 5 bases and J by 7 bases, with 18 bases left in between. The CDR3 covers 15 residues. CDR1 and CDR2 (germline): MNHEY, SMNVEV (reference sequence). As DNA, the CDR3 is TGTGCCAGCAGTGTAACAGGGTTTATGATAAATGAGCAGTTCTTC. Amino acid sequence: CASSVTGFMINEQFF.

This clonotype was observed many times. The chain combines TRBV5-5 with TRBJ1-1; a possible D gene is TRBD1 (6 bases). Trimming stripped 4 bases from V and 5 bases from J, with 15 bases between. Germline V gene lookup returns CDR1 SGHKS and CDR2 YYEKEE (reference sequence). The CDR3 consists of 14 residues. The CDR3: CASSPGGRRTEAFF. For the CDR3, the DNA is TGTGCCAGCAGCCCCGGGGGCAGGCGGACTGAAGCTTTCTTT.

This chain links TRBV20-1 with TRBJ1-5, with TRBD1 matching over 8 bases. The CDR3 has 19 amino acids. In germline, CDR1 is DFQATT, CDR2 SNEGSKA (reference sequence). The V gene end was trimmed by 0 bases and the J gene end by 0 bases; junction bases not matched to a gene: 13. The CDR3 region has the DNA TGCAGTGCTAGAGACCTAAGGGACAGGCAAGTTTATAGCAATCAGCCCCAGCATTTT. Protein sequence: CSARDLRDRQVYSNQPQHF.

The sample holds many counts of this clonotype. The gene calls are TRBV29-1 and TRBJ1-2; TRBD1 matches at 9 bases. The V and J ends lost 6 bases and 1 base, in that order; junction bases with no gene match: 3. Per germline, CDR1 SQVTM and CDR2 ANQGSEA. This CDR3 has 13 residues. The CDR3 DNA reads TGCAGCGTAGGGACAGGGTATAACTATGGCTACACCTTC. It is translated as CSVGTGYNYGYTF.